These 22 T cell receptor beta chains were all obtained from the same sample, sequenced in a study of control samples from healthy donors and cancer patients. Sequencing used immunoSEQ multiplex PCR; TCRdb keeps in-frame clones, though not all of them. Here the sample spans about 41,000 clones, about 95% being singletons. The sample was blood. These receptors came from a man aged 55-75 years in good health.

The V and J genes are TRBV19 and TRBJ2-3; 7 bases map to TRBD2. Germline V gives CDR1 LNHDA, CDR2 SQIVND (reference sequence). The CDR3 covers 16 residues. After removal of 7 bases from V and 1 base from J, the junction contained 11 bases not matched to a gene. This CDR3 reads CASTYLGREGTDTQYF. The CDR3 bases are TGTGCCAGTACTTATCTTGGTCGGGAGGGCACAGATACGCAGTATTTT.

The rearrangement joins TRBV18 to TRBJ2-3; unclear D gene. Germline CDR1 and CDR2: KGHSH and LQKENI. The V and J ends lost 3 bases and 0 bases respectively, with 7 bases between them. CDR3 length: 14 amino acids. The CDR3 sequence: CASSPLASTDTQYF. In DNA form, the CDR3 reads TGTGCCAGCTCACCTTTGGCGAGCACAGATACGCAGTATTTT.

The chain joins TRBV11-2 to TRBJ1-1, with 9 bases matching TRBD1. The CDR3 runs 15 residues. The junction had 2 bases not matched to a gene; V was cut back by 2 bases and J by 1 base. Germline loops: CDR1 SGHAT, CDR2 FQNNGV. CDR3 residues: CASSLIQGANTEAFF. The DNA for the CDR3 is TGTGCCAGCAGCTTAATACAGGGGGCGAACACTGAAGCTTTCTTT.

This clone was observed a single time. V gene TRBV5-4 combines with J gene TRBJ1-2; 7 bases are shared with TRBD1. This CDR3 has 14 amino acids. Germline V gene lookup returns CDR1 SGHNT and CDR2 YYREEE (reference sequence). Trimming at V came to 0 bases and at J to 7 bases, leaving 6 bases not matched to a gene. CDR3 nucleotide sequence: TGTGCCAGCAGCTTGGACAGGGGTCTGGGTGGCTACACCTTC. It codes for CASSLDRGLGGYTF.

The chain recombines TRBV29-1 with TRBJ1-1; D uncertain. The germline gives CDR1 SQVTM, CDR2 ANQGSEA. The CDR3 contains 11 residues. V was clipped by 4 bases and J by 1 base, with 4 bases between them. The CDR3 reads CSVVRNTEAFF. The CDR3 DNA follows: TGCAGCGTTGTCAGGAACACTGAAGCTTTCTTT. Drawing the rest from reference TRBV29-1 and TRBJ1-1, the complete variable domain is SAVISQKPSRDICQRGTSLTIQCQVDSQVTMMFWYRQQPGQSLTLIATANQGSEATYESGFVIDKFPISRPNLTFSTLTVSNMSPEDSSIYLCSVVRNTEAFFGQGTRLTVV.

The chain joins TRBV18 to TRBJ1-3, with D possibly TRBD1 on 5 matching bases. Trimming left V 6 bases short and J 2 bases short, with 11 bases between. The germline V gene encodes CDR1 KGHSH and CDR2 LQKENI. CDR3 length: 14 residues. CDR3 DNA: TGTGCCAGCTCGCCCCCGGGGGCTGGAAACACCATATATTTT. It encodes CASSPPGAGNTIYF.

V usage is TRBV30 and J usage is TRBJ1-4; D not resolved. CDR3 length equals 12 residues. The germline V gene has CDR1 GTSNPN and CDR2 SVGIG (reference sequence). The V gene lost 4 bases and the J gene lost 8 bases, with 11 bases spanning the gap. CDR3 protein: CAWKRSGEKLFF. In DNA, the CDR3 is TGTGCCTGGAAACGTTCGGGAGAAAAACTGTTTTTT.

The gene calls are TRBV5-1 and TRBJ2-3, with a weak D call TRBD2 (6 bases). Trimming shortened V by 4 bases and J by 0 bases, and 12 bases separated the two germline ends. The V gene's germline CDR1 is SGHRS and CDR2 YFSETQ. This CDR3 has 15 amino acids. The CDR3 sequence: CASSPTGDSTDTQYF. CDR3 nucleotides: TGCGCCAGCAGCCCCACGGGGGACAGCACAGATACGCAGTATTTT.

CDR3 nucleotides: TGTGCCAGCAGCTTTATTAGACAGAACCCCCATGAGCAGTTCTTC. Protein product: CASSFIRQNPHEQFF. The J gene is TRBJ2-1, the V gene TRBV7-9, with D tentatively TRBD1 (5 bases). The germline V and J ends were trimmed by 3 bases and 8 bases, with 17 bases remaining between them. The germline V gene has CDR1 SEHNR and CDR2 FQNEAQ (reference sequence). This CDR3 region has 15 residues.

The chain employs TRBV5-1 and TRBJ1-5, with TRBD1 matching 8 bases. CDR1 is SGHRS and CDR2 is YFSETQ in the germline V gene. V was clipped by 1 base and J by 0 bases; unmatched bases: 6. The CDR3 has 17 residues. The CDR3 DNA reads TGCGCCAGCAGCTTGACAGGGGGTTTCCCTAGCAATCAGCCCCAGCATTTT. Translated: CASSLTGGFPSNQPQHF.

This clone has just one count. This rearrangement joins TRBV6-6 to TRBJ2-7; 11 positions agree with TRBD2. J was trimmed by 4 bases and V by 6 bases; bases with no gene match: 2. This CDR3 is built from 13 residues. The germline CDR1 and CDR2 sequences are MNHNY and SVGAGI (reference sequence). CDR3 region: CASRRTSGYEQYF. The CDR3 DNA follows: TGTGCCAGCAGACGGACTAGCGGGTACGAGCAGTACTTC.

The chain has TRBV11-2 and TRBJ2-7; 7 bases match TRBD1. J was trimmed by 4 bases and V by 1 base; bases with no gene match: 7. CDR3 length equals 15 residues. Germline CDR1 reads SGHAT; CDR2 reads FQNNGV. The CDR3 sequence is CASSLAGSRGYEQYF. The CDR3 DNA is TGTGCCAGCAGCTTAGCTGGTAGCAGGGGGTACGAGCAGTACTTC.

The V and J genes are TRBV29-1 and TRBJ1-6, with D uncertain. The CDR3 is 13 amino acids. CDR1 and CDR2 from the germline V gene are SQVTM and ANQGSEA. Between the trimmed V and J ends, which lost 6 bases and 9 bases, there was a span of 15 bases. The CDR3, as DNA: TGCAGCGTGAGTCTAGGGCGGGGTTCACCCCTCCACTTT. Protein sequence: CSVSLGRGSPLHF.

The CDR3 is CATSGGGNTEAFF. The CDR3 DNA reads TGTGCCACCAGTGGCGGCGGGAACACTGAAGCTTTCTTT. This sequence joins TRBV24-1 and TRBJ1-1; D is unclear. The CDR3 covers 13 residues. Per germline, CDR1 KGHDR and CDR2 SFDVKD. The V gene lost 5 bases and the J gene lost 1 base, with 7 bases spanning the gap.

The rearrangement links TRBV18 to TRBJ1-1; possible D gene TRBD1, 6 bases. From germline, CDR1 is KGHSH and CDR2 LQKENI. The CDR3 has 18 residues. Trimming stripped 4 bases from V and 2 bases from J, with 23 bases between. The CDR3 bases are TGTGCCAGCTCACTGCTCCGGGACAAAAGGAGGGGTAACACTGAAGCTTTCTTT. The encoded protein is CASSLLRDKRRGNTEAFF.

J is TRBJ2-7 and V is TRBV7-9, with 7 bases identical to TRBD2. CDR1 and CDR2 (germline): SEHNR, FQNEAQ (reference sequence). The J segment lost 5 bases and the V segment lost 5 bases, leaving 6 bases of the junction unmatched. The CDR3 totals 13 residues. This CDR3 reads CASSPVGGNEQYF. The CDR3 DNA sequence: TGTGCCAGCAGCCCGGTGGGGGGGAACGAGCAGTACTTC.

The gene calls are TRBV5-6 and TRBJ1-1; maybe TRBD1 (5 bases). From germline, CDR1 is SGHDT and CDR2 YYEEEE. The V end was cut by 4 bases, the J end by 6 bases, with 13 bases between. This CDR3 is built from 13 residues. The CDR3 sequence is CASSAWGFPEAFF. In DNA, the CDR3 is TGTGCCAGCAGCGCGTGGGGGTTTCCTGAAGCTTTCTTT.

The chain employs TRBV5-4 and TRBJ1-4, with 9 bases that match TRBD1. The V gene's germline CDR1 is SGHNT and CDR2 YYREEE (reference sequence). This CDR3 is built from 15 residues. J gave up 5 bases and V 4 bases, and 6 bases lay outside the gene matches. The CDR3 DNA is TGTGCCAGCAGCGCTAACAGGGGGCTAAATGAAAAACTGTTTTTT. Amino acid sequence: CASSANRGLNEKLFF.

The table lists this clone with a few counts. The chain has TRBV18 and TRBJ2-5; TRBD2 might be the D (5 bases). Germline CDR1 is KGHSH and CDR2 is LQKENI. The CDR3 is 16 residues long. V was shortened by 2 bases and J by 1 base, with 14 bases between the two germline ends. The CDR3 region has the DNA TGTGCCAGCTCACCAGGGGTAGCGCCCATCCAAGAGACCCAGTACTTC. It codes for CASSPGVAPIQETQYF. The full variable domain, in which reference TRBV18 and TRBJ2-5 provide the parts outside the CDR3, is NAGVMQNPRHLVRRRGQEARLRCSPMKGHSHVYWYRQLPEEGLKFMVYLQKENIIDESGMPKERFSAEFPKEGPSILRIQQVVRGDSAAYFCASSPGVAPIQETQYFGPGTRLLVL.

This chain's CDR3 is CAWSPLTGGGYTF. The CDR3 region has the DNA TGTGCCTGGAGCCCCCTGACAGGGGGTGGCTACACCTTC. V usage is TRBV30 and J usage is TRBJ1-2; TRBD1 matches at 9 bases. The V gene end was trimmed by 3 bases and the J gene end by 7 bases; junction bases not matched to a gene: 6. The CDR3 contains 13 residues. Germline V gives CDR1 GTSNPN, CDR2 SVGIG (reference sequence).

The chain links TRBV2 to TRBJ2-7; possibly TRBD2 for D (7 bases). The germline V and J ends were trimmed by 5 bases and 4 bases, with 21 bases remaining between them. The CDR3 covers 16 residues. Per germline, CDR1 SNHLY and CDR2 FYNNEI. This CDR3 reads CASSYRTGSGVYEQYF. The CDR3 nucleotides are TGTGCCAGCAGTTACCGAACAGGGAGCGGGGTATACGAGCAGTACTTC.

Turning to this clone: Germline is not matched at one junction end, which may reflect a read error. The chain uses TRBV7-7 and TRBJ2-3, with TRBD1 as a possible D gene (5 bases). Germline CDR1 reads SSHAT; CDR2 reads FNYEAQ (reference sequence). The CDR3 loop spans 13 amino acids. In DNA, the CDR3 is TGTGCTAGCAGCTCGCAGGGTACAGATACGCAGTATTTT. The encoded protein is CASSSQGTDTQYF.